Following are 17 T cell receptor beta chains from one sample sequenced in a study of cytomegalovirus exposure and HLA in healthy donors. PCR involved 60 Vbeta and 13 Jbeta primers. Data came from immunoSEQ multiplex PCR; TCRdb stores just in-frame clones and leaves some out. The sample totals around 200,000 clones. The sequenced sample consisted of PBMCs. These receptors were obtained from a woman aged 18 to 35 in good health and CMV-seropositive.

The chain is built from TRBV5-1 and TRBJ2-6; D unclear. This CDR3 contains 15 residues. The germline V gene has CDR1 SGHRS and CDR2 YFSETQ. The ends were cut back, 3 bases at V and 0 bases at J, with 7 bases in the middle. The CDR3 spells CASSSLISGANVLTF. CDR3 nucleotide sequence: TGCGCCAGCAGCTCACTTATCTCTGGGGCCAACGTCCTGACTTTC. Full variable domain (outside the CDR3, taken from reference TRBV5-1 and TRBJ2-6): KAGVTQTPRYLIKTRGQQVTLSCSPISGHRSVSWYQQTPGQGLQFLFEYFSETQRNKGNFPGRFSGRQFSNSRSEMNVSTLELGDSALYLCASSSLISGANVLTFGAGSRLTVL.

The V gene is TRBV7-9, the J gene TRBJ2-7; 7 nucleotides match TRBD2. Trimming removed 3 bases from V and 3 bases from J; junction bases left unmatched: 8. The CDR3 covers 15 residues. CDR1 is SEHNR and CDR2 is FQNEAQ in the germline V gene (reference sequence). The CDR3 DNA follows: TGTGCCAGCAGCTTGGGAGGGGCGACCCACTACGAGCAGTACTTC. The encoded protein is CASSLGGATHYEQYF.

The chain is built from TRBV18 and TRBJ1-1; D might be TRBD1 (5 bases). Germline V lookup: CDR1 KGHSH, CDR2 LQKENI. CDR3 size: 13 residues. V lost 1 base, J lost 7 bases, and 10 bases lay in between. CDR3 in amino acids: CASSPRKGNEAFF. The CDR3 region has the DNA TGTGCCAGCTCACCACGGAAGGGGAATGAAGCTTTCTTT.

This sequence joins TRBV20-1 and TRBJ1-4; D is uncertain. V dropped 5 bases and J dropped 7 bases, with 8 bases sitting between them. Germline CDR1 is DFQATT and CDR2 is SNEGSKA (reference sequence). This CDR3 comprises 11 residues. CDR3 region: CSAGLSEKLFF. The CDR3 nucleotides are TGCAGTGCTGGACTAAGTGAAAAACTGTTTTTT.

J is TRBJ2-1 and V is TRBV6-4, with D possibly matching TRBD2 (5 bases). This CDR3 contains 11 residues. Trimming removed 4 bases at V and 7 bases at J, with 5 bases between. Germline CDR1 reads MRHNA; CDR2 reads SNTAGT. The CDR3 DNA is TGTGCCAGCAGTGCGGGAAATGAGCAGTTCTTC. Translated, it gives CASSAGNEQFF.

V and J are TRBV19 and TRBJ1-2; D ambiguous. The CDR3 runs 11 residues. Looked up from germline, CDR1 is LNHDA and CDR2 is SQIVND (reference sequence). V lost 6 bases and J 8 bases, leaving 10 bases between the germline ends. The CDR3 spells CASRASLGYTF. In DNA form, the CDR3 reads TGTGCCAGTAGGGCATCGTTAGGCTACACCTTC.

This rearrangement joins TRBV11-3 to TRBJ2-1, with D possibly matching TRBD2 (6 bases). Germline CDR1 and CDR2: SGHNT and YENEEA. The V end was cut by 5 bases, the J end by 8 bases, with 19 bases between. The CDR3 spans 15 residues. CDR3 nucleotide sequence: TGTGCCAGCAGCCGAGACGGCGGGGCCCTTGATGAGCAGTTCTTC. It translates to CASSRDGGALDEQFF.

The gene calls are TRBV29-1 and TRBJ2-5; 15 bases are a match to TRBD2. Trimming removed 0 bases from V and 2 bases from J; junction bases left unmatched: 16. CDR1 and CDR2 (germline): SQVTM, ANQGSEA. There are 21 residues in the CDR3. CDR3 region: CSVEDRGGGGTSGRRQETQYF. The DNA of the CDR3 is TGCAGCGTTGAAGATCGCGGAGGGGGTGGGACTAGCGGGAGGAGGCAAGAGACCCAGTACTTC.

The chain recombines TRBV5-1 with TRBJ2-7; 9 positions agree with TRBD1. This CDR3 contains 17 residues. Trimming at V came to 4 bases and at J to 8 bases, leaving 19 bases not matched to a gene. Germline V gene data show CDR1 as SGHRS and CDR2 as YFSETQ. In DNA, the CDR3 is TGCGCCAGCAGCCGATGGACAGGGGACAGCGACCTTACGAAGCAGTACTTC. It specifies CASSRWTGDSDLTKQYF.

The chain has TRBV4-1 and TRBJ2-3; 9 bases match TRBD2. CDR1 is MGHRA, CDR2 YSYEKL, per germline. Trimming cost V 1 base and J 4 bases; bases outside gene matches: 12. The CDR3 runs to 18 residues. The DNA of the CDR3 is TGCGCCAGCAGCCAAGTTGTACTCTTGCGGGGGGGCCCAGATACGCAGTATTTT. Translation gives CASSQVVLLRGGPDTQYF.

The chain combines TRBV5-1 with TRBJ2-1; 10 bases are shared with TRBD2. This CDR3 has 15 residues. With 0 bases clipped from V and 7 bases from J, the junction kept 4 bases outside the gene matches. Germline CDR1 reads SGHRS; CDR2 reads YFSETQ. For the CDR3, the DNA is TGCGCCAGCAGCTTGGCTAGCGGGAGTAGGAATGAGCAGTTCTTC. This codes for CASSLASGSRNEQFF.

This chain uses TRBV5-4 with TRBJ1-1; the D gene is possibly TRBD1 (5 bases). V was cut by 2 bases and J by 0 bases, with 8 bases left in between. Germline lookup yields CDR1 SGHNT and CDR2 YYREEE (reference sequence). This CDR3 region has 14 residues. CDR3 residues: CASSFGRVNTEAFF. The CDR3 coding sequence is TGTGCCAGCAGCTTTGGCAGGGTGAACACTGAAGCTTTCTTT.

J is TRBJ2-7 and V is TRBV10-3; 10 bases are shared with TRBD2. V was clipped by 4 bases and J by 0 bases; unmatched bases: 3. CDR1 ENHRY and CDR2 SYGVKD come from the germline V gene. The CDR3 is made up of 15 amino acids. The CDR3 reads CAISATSGISYEQYF. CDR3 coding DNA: TGTGCCATCAGTGCCACTAGCGGGATCTCCTACGAGCAGTACTTC.

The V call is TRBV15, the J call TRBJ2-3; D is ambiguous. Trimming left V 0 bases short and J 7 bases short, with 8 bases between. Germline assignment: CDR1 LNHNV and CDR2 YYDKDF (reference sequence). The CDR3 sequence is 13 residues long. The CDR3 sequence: CATSRDRVNTQYF. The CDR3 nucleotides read TGTGCCACCAGCAGAGATCGAGTGAATACGCAGTATTTT.

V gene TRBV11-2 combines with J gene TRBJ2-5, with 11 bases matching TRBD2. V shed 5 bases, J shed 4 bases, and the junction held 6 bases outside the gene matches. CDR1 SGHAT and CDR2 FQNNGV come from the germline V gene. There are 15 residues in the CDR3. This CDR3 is CASSAGGTSGETQYF. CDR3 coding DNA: TGTGCCAGCAGCGCTGGGGGGACTAGCGGAGAGACCCAGTACTTC.

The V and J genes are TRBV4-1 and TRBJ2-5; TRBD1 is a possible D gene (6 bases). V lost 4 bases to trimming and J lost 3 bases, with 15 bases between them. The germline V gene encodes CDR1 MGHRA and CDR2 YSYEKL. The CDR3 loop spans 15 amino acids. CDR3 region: CASSRSVGHEETQYF. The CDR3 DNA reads TGCGCCAGCAGCCGGTCCGTGGGACACGAAGAGACCCAGTACTTC.

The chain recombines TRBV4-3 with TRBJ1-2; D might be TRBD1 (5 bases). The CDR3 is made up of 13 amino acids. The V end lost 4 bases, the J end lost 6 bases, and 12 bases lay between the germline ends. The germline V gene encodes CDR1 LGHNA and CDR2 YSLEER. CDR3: CASSPGREDGYTF. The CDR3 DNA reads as TGCGCCAGCAGCCCGGGCAGGGAGGATGGCTACACCTTC.